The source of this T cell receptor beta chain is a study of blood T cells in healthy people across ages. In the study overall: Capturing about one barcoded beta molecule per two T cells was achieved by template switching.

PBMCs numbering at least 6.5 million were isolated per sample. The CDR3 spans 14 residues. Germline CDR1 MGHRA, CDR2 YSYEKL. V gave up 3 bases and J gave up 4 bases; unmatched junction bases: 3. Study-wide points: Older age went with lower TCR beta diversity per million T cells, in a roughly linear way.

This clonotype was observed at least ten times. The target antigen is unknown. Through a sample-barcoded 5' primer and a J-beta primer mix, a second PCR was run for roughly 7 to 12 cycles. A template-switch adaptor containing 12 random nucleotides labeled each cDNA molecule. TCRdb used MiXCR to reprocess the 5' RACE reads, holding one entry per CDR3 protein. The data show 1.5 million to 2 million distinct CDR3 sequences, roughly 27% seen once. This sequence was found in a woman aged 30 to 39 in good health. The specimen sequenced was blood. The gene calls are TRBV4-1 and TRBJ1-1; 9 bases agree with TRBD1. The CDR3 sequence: CASSQGQGATEAFF. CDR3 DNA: TGCGCCAGCAGCCAGGGACAGGGAGCCACTGAAGCTTTCTTT.